The present TCR beta chain was sequenced within a study of graft-versus-host responses after intestinal transplantation. General study findings and limits: Individuals carrying graft-donor T cell macrochimerism showed high graft-versus-host to host-versus-graft clonal ratios in allografts.

Only in-frame clones appear in the TCRdb table, and some are missing; sequencing was by immunoSEQ multiplex PCR. The sample includes about 88,000 clones, almost 90% of them seen just once. Germline V CDR1 and CDR2: KGHSH, LQKENI. CDR3 length: 15 amino acids. The V gene end was trimmed by 0 bases and the J gene end by 5 bases; junction bases not matched to a gene: 3. On this clone itself: Antigen: not known.

The J gene is TRBJ1-4, the V gene TRBV18; 7 nucleotides line up with TRBD1. This sequence originates from a human donor who received an intestinal transplant. The sequenced sample was unstimulated CD4+ T cells sorted from spleen or lymph node cells, obtained before intestinal transplant. In DNA form, the CDR3 reads TGTGCCAGCTCACCACCCGGCAGGGGGAATGAAAAACTGTTTTTT. It yields the protein CASSPPGRGNEKLFF. Full variable domain (rest looked up from reference TRBV18 and TRBJ1-4): NAGVMQNPRHLVRRRGQEARLRCSPMKGHSHVYWYRQLPEEGLKFMVYLQKENIIDESGMPKERFSAEFPKEGPSILRIQQVVRGDSAAYFCASSPPGRGNEKLFFGSGTQLSVL.